A single sample gave rise to the 26 T cell receptor beta chains below, sequenced in a study of cytomegalovirus exposure and HLA in healthy donors. PCR used 60 Vbeta primers and 13 Jbeta primers. Only in-frame clones appear in the TCRdb table, and some are missing; sequencing was by immunoSEQ multiplex PCR. The table has 150,000 to 160,000 clones, around 70% seen once; the top ten hold approximately 2.3%. Sequenced material: PBMCs. The receptors shown here come from a young man in good health and CMV-seronegative.

V usage is TRBV5-4 and J usage is TRBJ2-5; 11 positions agree with TRBD2. In germline, CDR1 is SGHNT, CDR2 YYREEE (reference sequence). This CDR3 region has 17 residues. J lost 1 base, V lost 0 bases, and 5 bases had no gene match. Here the CDR3 DNA reads TGTGCCAGCAGCTTGGGGGCTAGCGGGGGGCCCCAAGAGACCCAGTACTTC. The encoded protein is CASSLGASGGPQETQYF.

This clone turned up a few times. The chain recombines TRBV7-9 with TRBJ1-3; TRBD1 might be the D (5 bases). CDR3 length: 14 residues. Deletions cut 4 bases from V and 3 bases from J, with 10 bases between. Germline V lookup: CDR1 SEHNR, CDR2 FQNEAQ (reference sequence). CDR3 DNA: TGTGCCAGCAGCTCGGCAGGGTATGGAAACACCATATATTTT. Translated, it gives CASSSAGYGNTIYF.

The genes are TRBV7-9 and TRBJ2-1; D might be TRBD2 (7 bases). The CDR3 is 14 amino acids. Trimming took off 2 bases at V and 7 bases at J, with 12 bases between the two ends. CDR1 is SEHNR and CDR2 is FQNEAQ in the germline V gene (reference sequence). CDR3 in DNA: TGTGCCAGCAGCTTAATGGGGGGGCGTAATGAGCAGTTCTTC. This sequence encodes CASSLMGGRNEQFF.

This rearrangement joins TRBV30 to TRBJ2-3; 7 nucleotides line up with TRBD2. In germline, CDR1 is GTSNPN, CDR2 SVGIG (reference sequence). CDR3 length equals 14 residues. V trimming: 3 bases; J trimming: 0 bases; junction bases outside the gene matches: 3. Here the CDR3 DNA reads TGTGCCTGGAGGGGGGGGACTAGCACAGATACGCAGTATTTT. Protein product: CAWRGGTSTDTQYF.

V and J are TRBV10-3 and TRBJ2-1, with TRBD1 matching over 7 bases. Germline values: CDR1 ENHRY, CDR2 SYGVKD. V trimming: 6 bases; J trimming: 10 bases; junction bases outside the gene matches: 9. The CDR3 is 13 residues long. The CDR3 here is CAISLTGLEEQFF. Written as DNA, the CDR3 is TGTGCCATCAGCTTGACAGGGCTGGAAGAGCAGTTCTTC.

This clone was counted between two and nine times. This chain uses TRBV5-1 with TRBJ2-7, with D uncertain. Trimming stripped 4 bases from V and 4 bases from J, with 9 bases between. From germline, CDR1 is SGHRS and CDR2 YFSETQ. The CDR3 runs 12 residues. This CDR3 is CASSDSRYEQYF. The CDR3 coding sequence is TGCGCCAGCAGCGATAGCCGGTACGAGCAGTACTTC.

Written as DNA, the CDR3 is TGTGCCTCCCTGGGCAGGTACCAAGAGACCCAGTACTTC. Translated: CASLGRYQETQYF. The chain recombines TRBV6-4 with TRBJ2-5; no clear D gene. V was cut by 11 bases and J by 0 bases, with 13 bases left in between. The CDR3 loop spans 13 amino acids. Germline values: CDR1 MRHNA, CDR2 SNTAGT.

There are a few counts of this clone. This rearrangement joins TRBV30 to TRBJ1-1, with D possibly TRBD1 on 6 matching bases. Germline CDR1 reads GTSNPN; CDR2 reads SVGIG (reference sequence). V gave up 0 bases and J gave up 3 bases, with 11 bases separating them. The CDR3 loop spans 14 amino acids. The CDR3 here is CAWSVRRGDTEAFF. CDR3 nucleotide sequence: TGTGCCTGGAGTGTCCGCAGGGGTGACACTGAAGCTTTCTTT.

The chain joins TRBV28 to TRBJ1-5, with TRBD1 as a possible D gene (6 bases). Germline assignment: CDR1 MDHEN and CDR2 SYDVKM. V was pared by 6 bases and J by 1 base, with 19 bases between. CDR3 length: 17 residues. Written as DNA, the CDR3 is TGTGCCAGCAGGAGGACCCAGGGGTTGGGGAGCAATCAGCCCCAGCATTTT. It is translated as CASRRTQGLGSNQPQHF.

The CDR3 coding sequence is TGTGCCAGCAGCCAGCCTAGCGGACGCACAGATACGCAGTATTTT. It specifies CASSQPSGRTDTQYF. The chain is built from TRBV27 and TRBJ2-3, with 7 bases matching TRBD2. The V segment lost 6 bases and the J segment 1 base; nucleotides outside the gene matches: 7. The CDR3 covers 15 residues. From germline, CDR1 is MNHEY and CDR2 SMNVEV (reference sequence).

This clone is a singleton in its sample. The chain recombines TRBV9 with TRBJ2-7; TRBD1 might be the D (5 bases). Germline lookup yields CDR1 SGDLS and CDR2 YYNGEE. This CDR3 is built from 13 residues. V was shortened by 0 bases and J by 2 bases, with 6 bases between the two germline ends. CDR3 in amino acids: CASSVGTTYEQYF. Written as DNA, the CDR3 is TGTGCCAGCAGCGTAGGGACAACCTACGAGCAGTACTTC.

The CDR3 bases are TGTGCCAGCAGCTTGAGCTCTGGGGGCAGACCCTACGAGCAGTACTTC. As protein: CASSLSSGGRPYEQYF. The chain carries TRBV5-6 and TRBJ2-7; a weak D match, TRBD1 (6 bases). Germline assignment: CDR1 SGHDT and CDR2 YYEEEE. V lost 1 base to trimming and J lost 2 bases, with 16 bases between them. The CDR3 consists of 16 residues.

J is TRBJ1-1 and V is TRBV9; 7 nucleotides line up with TRBD1. The V gene's germline CDR1 is SGDLS and CDR2 YYNGEE. This CDR3 is 15 amino acids long. Trimming cost V 4 bases and J 5 bases; bases outside gene matches: 11. This chain's CDR3 is CASSYTGVSETEAFF. CDR3 bases: TGTGCCAGCAGCTACACAGGGGTCTCCGAAACTGAAGCTTTCTTT.

The V call is TRBV2, the J call TRBJ1-5; possibly TRBD1 for D (5 bases). V shed 1 base and J shed 6 bases, with 16 bases lying between them. CDR1 SNHLY and CDR2 FYNNEI come from the germline V gene. The CDR3 contains 16 residues. The CDR3 DNA is TGTGCCAGCAGTGAAGGGGGCGGGGTGGGCGGTCAGCCCCAGCATTTT. It yields the protein CASSEGGGVGGQPQHF.

The V and J genes are TRBV5-5 and TRBJ1-6; 8 nucleotides align to TRBD1. Per germline, CDR1 SGHKS and CDR2 YYEKEE (reference sequence). J gave up 8 bases and V 4 bases, and 5 bases lay outside the gene matches. CDR3 length equals 14 residues. CDR3 coding DNA: TGTGCCAGCAGCAGAGACAGGGGTGATTCACCCCTCCACTTT. This translates into CASSRDRGDSPLHF.

The chain recombines TRBV5-6 with TRBJ1-5; D gene uncertain. Trimming took 4 bases from V and 6 from J, leaving 14 bases between them. In germline, CDR1 is SGHDT, CDR2 YYEEEE. This CDR3 is built from 14 residues. This CDR3 is CASSHGVRSQPQHF. Here the CDR3 DNA reads TGTGCCAGCAGCCACGGGGTCCGCAGTCAGCCCCAGCATTTT.

The gene calls are TRBV15 and TRBJ2-7, with D tentatively TRBD2 (6 bases). This CDR3 has 13 residues. The germline V and J ends were trimmed by 5 bases and 7 bases, with 15 bases remaining between them. Germline CDR1 is LNHNV and CDR2 is YYDKDF (reference sequence). CDR3 residues: CATSPTTSFEQYF. DNA of the CDR3: TGTGCCACCAGCCCCACGACTAGTTTTGAGCAGTACTTC.

The CDR3, as DNA: TGTGCCATCAGTGCCGTCCCGGGACAGGGAGCGGGGGCCAACGTCCTGACTTTC. Amino acid sequence: CAISAVPGQGAGANVLTF. V usage is TRBV10-3 and J usage is TRBJ2-6, with 9 bases lining up with TRBD1. The CDR3 covers 18 residues. Germline values: CDR1 ENHRY, CDR2 SYGVKD. V lost 4 bases, J lost 4 bases, and 11 bases stayed unmatched.

The chain combines TRBV19 with TRBJ2-5; 8 bases are shared with TRBD1. Germline-derived CDR1 and CDR2 are LNHDA and SQIVND (reference sequence). The CDR3 totals 14 residues. V trimming: 5 bases; J trimming: 5 bases; junction bases outside the gene matches: 7. CDR3 nucleotides: TGTGCCAGTAGTCCCCAGGGGGCTTGGGAGACCCAGTACTTC. Translating it yields CASSPQGAWETQYF.

This clone was counted only a few times. This chain connects TRBV20-1 to TRBJ2-7, with a weak D call TRBD1 (6 bases). The V gene's germline CDR1 is DFQATT and CDR2 SNEGSKA (reference sequence). Deletions cut 7 bases from V and 3 bases from J, with 10 bases between. The CDR3 consists of 11 residues. The CDR3 DNA reads TGCAGTGAAACAGGGAACTACGAGCAGTACTTC. Translation: CSETGNYEQYF.

The chain recombines TRBV19 with TRBJ2-3, with 11 bases matching TRBD2. This CDR3 contains 15 residues. Unmatched junction bases numbered 4, after V lost 6 bases and J lost 2 bases. Looked up from germline, CDR1 is LNHDA and CDR2 is SQIVND (reference sequence). The CDR3 reads CASRLAGGPTDTQYF. The CDR3 coding sequence is TGTGCCAGTAGATTAGCGGGGGGGCCCACAGATACGCAGTATTTT.

This sequence joins TRBV5-6 and TRBJ2-7, with 7 positions matching TRBD2. From germline, CDR1 is SGHDT and CDR2 YYEEEE. The trim removed 0 bases at V and 3 bases at J, leaving 9 bases unmatched. This CDR3 region has 16 residues. CDR3 residues: CASSLGGAGVVYEQYF. The CDR3 DNA reads as TGTGCCAGCAGCTTGGGGGGCGCGGGGGTGGTCTACGAGCAGTACTTC.

The V and J genes are TRBV30 and TRBJ1-3; possible D gene TRBD1, 6 bases. The CDR3 runs 15 residues. Germline CDR1 is GTSNPN and CDR2 is SVGIG (reference sequence). V lost 0 bases and J 3 bases, leaving 12 bases between the germline ends. The CDR3 reads CAWSVGGGFGNTIYF. CDR3 sequence (DNA): TGTGCCTGGAGTGTAGGCGGGGGCTTTGGAAACACCATATATTTT.

The chain employs TRBV28 and TRBJ2-2; 11 bases match TRBD2. CDR1 MDHEN and CDR2 SYDVKM come from the germline V gene. This CDR3 has 18 amino acids. V was clipped by 3 bases and J by 4 bases; unmatched bases: 10. CDR3 nucleotides: TGTGCCAGCAGTTTTATCTCTAGCGGGGGGCCGAGCACCGGGGAGCTGTTTTTT. It specifies CASSFISSGGPSTGELFF.

The rearrangement links TRBV28 to TRBJ1-1; no definite D call. Deletions cut 3 bases from V and 1 base from J, with 9 bases between. Per the germline V gene, CDR1 is MDHEN and CDR2 is SYDVKM. The CDR3 is made up of 14 amino acids. The CDR3 region has the DNA TGTGCCAGCAGTTTGGGCCTTGCGAACACTGAAGCTTTCTTT. Amino acids: CASSLGLANTEAFF.

This sequence joins TRBV5-4 and TRBJ1-6; D is unresolved. Germline V CDR1 and CDR2: SGHNT, YYREEE (reference sequence). Trimming left V 2 bases short and J 5 bases short, with 11 bases between. The CDR3 totals 15 residues. The CDR3 DNA sequence: TGTGCCAGCAGCTTACGAGGGCCTGATAATTCACCCCTCCACTTT. Translation: CASSLRGPDNSPLHF.